This T cell receptor (beta chain) was identified during a study of shared clonotypes between healthy human individuals. Germline CDR1 is SNHLY and CDR2 is FYNNEI. This CDR3 has 13 residues. Trimming removed 4 bases from V and 4 bases from J, with 10 bases in between. The authors distributed each subset's genomic DNA evenly over several immunoSEQ plates. TCRdb's copy holds only in-frame clones and misses some; the assay was immunoSEQ multiplex PCR. Of about 1.4 million clones listed, more than 95% are singletons. The specimen sequenced was naive CD4+ T cells sorted from blood. The subset denotes: CD45RA+ positively selected. This sequence originates from a man aged 25 to 45 in good health. The chain joins TRBV2 to TRBJ1-1, with D uncertain. As DNA, the CDR3 is TGTGCCAGCAGTGTACCGAGAGCCACTGAAGCTTTCTTT. It encodes CASSVPRATEAFF. Supplemented by reference TRBV2 and TRBJ1-1, the full variable domain reads EPEVTQTPSHQVTQMGQEVILRCVPISNHLYFYWYRQILGQKVEFLVSFYNNEISEKSEIFDDQFSVERPDGSNFTLKIRSTKLEDSAMYFCASSVPRATEAFFGQGTRLTVV.